The following is a TCR beta chain sequence with its context. Its recognized antigen is unknown. Per-base qualities were not stored, and no clone one base away is much larger. The library was made by the immunoSEQ multiplex PCR assay. The table was pulled from immuneACCESS by TCRdb, which kept in-frame rearrangements only. Such tables lose some clones; where checked, under half of the loss comes from unresolved V genes, and the rest has no known cause. A total of around 76,000 clones appear in this sample, almost 99% of them only once. The top ten clonotypes cover over 0.2% of the sample. V drops 2 bases and J drops 4 bases, leaving 14 bases in between. From the cysteine through the phenylalanine, the CDR3 covers 15 amino acids. The retained sequence is limited to the CDR3, 45 bases, with the frame set at the first base. CDR1 and CDR2, per the germline V gene, are SNHLY and FYNNEI. The sample comes from a study of technical replicates of blood from a few donors (dated by TCRdb to the late 2010s).

Sequenced material: T cells isolated from PBMCs. The chain employs TRBV2 and TRBJ1-2, and possibly TRBD1, on 5 matching bases. The clonotype comes from a human donor in good health. The CDR3 region reads CASSEKPSGPYGYTF. The DNA sequence reads TGTGCCAGCAGTGAAAAGCCCTCAGGGCCCTATGGCTACACCTTC. Here the CDR3 is joined to the reference TRBV2 and TRBJ1-2 genes, and the full variable domain is: EPEVTQTPSHQVTQMGQEVILRCVPISNHLYFYWYRQILGQKVEFLVSFYNNEISEKSEIFDDQFSVERPDGSNFTLKIRSTKLEDSAMYFCASSEKPSGPYGYTFGSGTRLTVV.